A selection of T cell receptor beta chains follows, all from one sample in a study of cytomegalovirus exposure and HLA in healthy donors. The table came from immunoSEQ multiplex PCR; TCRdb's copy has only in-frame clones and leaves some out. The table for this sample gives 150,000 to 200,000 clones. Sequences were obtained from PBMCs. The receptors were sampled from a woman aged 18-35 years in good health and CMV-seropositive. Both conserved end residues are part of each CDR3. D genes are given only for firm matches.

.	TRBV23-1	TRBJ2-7	TGCGCCAGCAGTCTCCGGGACACCCACTACGAGCAGTACTTC	CASSLRDTHYEQYF
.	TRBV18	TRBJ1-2	TGTGCCAGCTCTCCTTACCGGGACTCAGGCGACTATGGCTACACCTTC	CASSPYRDSGDYGYTF
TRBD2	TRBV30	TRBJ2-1	TGTGCCTGGAGTGTAATACCGGCTAGCGGGAGATTCTCTTCCTACAATGAGCAGTTCTTC	CAWSVIPASGRFSSYNEQFF
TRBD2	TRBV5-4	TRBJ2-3	TGTGCCAGCAGCTCTACTAAGACTAGCGGGAACACAGATACGCAGTATTTT	CASSSTKTSGNTDTQYF
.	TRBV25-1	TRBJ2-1	TGTGCCAGCAGTGAATCTGGCGGCAGCTCCTACAATGAGCAGTTCTTC	CASSESGGSSYNEQFF
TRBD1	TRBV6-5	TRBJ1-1	TGTGCCAGCAGTTACACGGACAGGGGGCACACTGAAGCTTTCTTT	CASSYTDRGHTEAFF
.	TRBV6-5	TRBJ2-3	TGTGCCAGCAGACCCGGGGTTCACTCTCAGGATACGCAGTATTTT	CASRPGVHSQDTQYF
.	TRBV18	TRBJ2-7	TGTGCCAGCTCACCACCGACACAGTCCTACGAGCAGTACTTC	CASSPPTQSYEQYF
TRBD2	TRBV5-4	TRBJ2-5	TGTGCCAGCAGCGCCCCTAGCGGGGAAACCCAGTACTTC	CASSAPSGETQYF
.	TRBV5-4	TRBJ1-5	TGTGCCAGCAGCGGGCGGGCCGGGGAGCCCCAGCATTTT	CASSGRAGEPQHF
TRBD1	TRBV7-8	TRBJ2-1	TGTGCCAGTAGGACAGGGGGCCGAAATCTCTACAATGAGCAGTTCTTC	CASRTGGRNLYNEQFF
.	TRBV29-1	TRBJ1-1	TGCAGCGCGTTTCAGGAGAACACTGAAGCTTTCTTT	CSAFQENTEAFF
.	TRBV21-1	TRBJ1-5	TGTGCCAGCAGCAGAGGCAGGGGACGGAATCAGCCCCAGCATTTT	CASSRGRGRNQPQHF
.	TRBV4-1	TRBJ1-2	TGCGCCAGCAGCCACACGGGAGGCTACACCTTC	CASSHTGGYTF
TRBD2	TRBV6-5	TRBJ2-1	TGTGCCAGCAGTTACTTTCGGGGGGGCCGATATGAGCAGTTCTTC	CASSYFRGGRYEQFF
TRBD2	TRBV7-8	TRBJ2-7	TGTGCCAGCAGCTTAGCGCCGTTTAGCGGGAGGGCCGGGGCTCAATACGAGCAGTACTTC	CASSLAPFSGRAGAQYEQYF
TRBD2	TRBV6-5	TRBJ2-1	TGTGCCAGCAGTTACCAAGGGACTAGCATAGGTGAGCAGTTCTTC	CASSYQGTSIGEQFF
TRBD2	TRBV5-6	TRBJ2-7	TGTGCCAGCAGCTCACTAGCGGGAGTGATCTACGAGCAGTACTTC	CASSSLAGVIYEQYF
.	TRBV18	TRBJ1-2	TGTGCCAGCTCACCGAGGGAGGACTATGGCTACACCTTC	CASSPREDYGYTF
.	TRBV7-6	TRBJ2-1	TGTGCCAGCAGCTTAGCGGGACTCCTCTACAATGAGCAGTTCTTC	CASSLAGLLYNEQFF
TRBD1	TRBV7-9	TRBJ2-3	TGTGCCAGCAGCCCAAGGGGGCCGTTTCTCACAGATACGCAGTATTTT	CASSPRGPFLTDTQYF
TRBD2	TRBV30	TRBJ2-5	TGTGCCTGGAGTGTACTAGCGGAAGAGACCCAGTACTTC	CAWSVLAEETQYF
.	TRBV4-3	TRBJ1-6	TGCGCCAGCAGCCAAGGGGGGCAGGGGAATTCACCCCTCCACTTT	CASSQGGQGNSPLHF
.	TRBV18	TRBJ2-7	TGTGCCAGCTCACTCACCGTCCAGATTTACGAGCAGTACTTC	CASSLTVQIYEQYF
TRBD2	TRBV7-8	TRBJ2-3	TGTGCCAGCAGCTACAGGACTAGCGCCGGGGCAGATACGCAGTATTTT	CASSYRTSAGADTQYF
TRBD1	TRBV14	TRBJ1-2	TGTGCCAGCAGCCAAGGGGAAAAACAGGGGATTAGCTATGGCTACACCTTC	CASSQGEKQGISYGYTF
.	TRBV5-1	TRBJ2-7	TGCGCCAGCAGCTTGGCCGCGGGCAGGGGTGCCGAGCAGTACTTC	CASSLAAGRGAEQYF
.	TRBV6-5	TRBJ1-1	TGTGCCAGCAGTTCGCAGGGGAAAGCGGCTGAAGCTTTCTTT	CASSSQGKAAEAFF
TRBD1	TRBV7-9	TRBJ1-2	TGTGCCAGCAGCGCGCAGGGGGTGGGTGGCTACACCTTC	CASSAQGVGGYTF
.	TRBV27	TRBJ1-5	TGTGCCAGCAGTTCACAACAGCCGAATCAGCCCCAGCATTTT	CASSSQQPNQPQHF
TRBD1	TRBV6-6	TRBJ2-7	TGTGCCAGCAGTCCCAAGGGACAGACGTCAACCCAGTACTTC	CASSPKGQTSTQYF
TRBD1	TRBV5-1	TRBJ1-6	TGCGCCAGCAGCTTTAGACAGGGGGCGAGCTCCTATAATTCACCCCTCCACTTT	CASSFRQGASSYNSPLHF
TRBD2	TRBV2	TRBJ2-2	TGTGCCAGCAGTGACCCTCGAGAGCGGGATCGGAACACCGGGGAGCTGTTTTTT	CASSDPRERDRNTGELFF
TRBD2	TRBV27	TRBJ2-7	TGTGCCAGCAGTTTATACACGGGAGGGCCTTACGAGCAGTACTTC	CASSLYTGGPYEQYF
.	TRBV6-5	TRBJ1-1	TGTGCCAGCAGTTACGGGACATTACTGAACACTGAAGCTTTCTTT	CASSYGTLLNTEAFF
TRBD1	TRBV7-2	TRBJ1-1	TGTGCCAGCAGCCTTCGACAGGGAGGTACTGAAGCTTTCTTT	CASSLRQGGTEAFF
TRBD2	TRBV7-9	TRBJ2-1	TGTGCCAGCAGCTTAGGGGTGACTAGCGGGAGTGATGAGCAGTTCTTC	CASSLGVTSGSDEQFF
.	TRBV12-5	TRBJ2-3	TGTGCTACCTCTGGCGGGCGGACTAGCACAGATACGCAGTATTTT	CATSGGRTSTDTQYF
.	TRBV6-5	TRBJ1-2	TGTGCCAGCAGCTCCCCCAGGGTCCCGTATGGCTACACCTTC	CASSSPRVPYGYTF
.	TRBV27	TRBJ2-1	TGTGCCAGCAGCCTAGGGGGTCATGAGCAGTTCTTC	CASSLGGHEQFF
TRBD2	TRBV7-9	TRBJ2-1	TGTGCCAGCAGCGTACAATGGACTAGCGGGAGTGATGAGCAGTTCTTC	CASSVQWTSGSDEQFF
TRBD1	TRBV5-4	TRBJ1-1	TGTGCCAGCAGCGCGGAGACAGGGGGGGACACTGAAGCTTTCTTT	CASSAETGGDTEAFF
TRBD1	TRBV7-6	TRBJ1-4	TGTGCCAGCAGCTTAGTTGCAGCGAAGGGCGGACAGGGGGGAAGACTGTTTTTT	CASSLVAAKGGQGGRLFF
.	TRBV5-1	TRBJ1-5	TGCGCCAGCAGCTTGGAGGGAGAACAGCCCCAGCATTTT	CASSLEGEQPQHF
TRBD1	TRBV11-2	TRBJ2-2	TGTGCCAGCAGCCCGAAGGACAGGGAAAACACCGGGGAGCTGTTTTTT	CASSPKDRENTGELFF